The text below deals with one T cell receptor (beta chain). Sequencing used immunoSEQ multiplex PCR; TCRdb keeps in-frame clones, though not all of them. The sample holds about 110,000 clones, 85% to 95% seen once. The ends lost 8 bases at V and 4 bases at J; junction bases unmatched: 9. Germline CDR1 reads SQVTM; CDR2 reads ANQGSEA. This CDR3 contains 14 residues. This entry belongs to a study of T cell changes during pregnancy in multiple sclerosis. The sequencing here drew on peripheral blood, taken after pregnancy. J is TRBJ2-5 and V is TRBV29-1; 11 bases line up with TRBD1. The receptor was isolated from a female donor with multiple sclerosis, enrolled in a pregnancy study. CDR3 amino acids: CSLGDRGSGETQYF. In nucleotides, the CDR3 is TGCAGCCTAGGGGACAGGGGGAGCGGAGAGACCCAGTACTTC.